These T cell receptor beta chains were read from a single sample in a study of vaccination and CD4 T cells after COVID-19. Antigen specificity for these receptors is unknown. TCRdb used MiXCR to reprocess the PCR reads, holding one entry per CDR3 protein. The sample records about 20,000 distinct CDR3 sequences, around 23% being singletons. Sequencing used cultured CD4+ T cells from blood. The origin of the receptors is a human donor with COVID-19. Each CDR3 is given with its conserved first and last residue. The D gene is left open where the match is weak. Clone sizes are given selectively: once, few, many, or a class where the clone is expanded.

V,J,size,length,D,CDR3,DNA
TRBV21-1,TRBJ1-2,NA,17,NA,CANFRRDRGHTHYGYTF,TGTGCCAACTTCCGCCGGGACAGGGGTCATACGCACTATGGCTACACCTTC
TRBV2,TRBJ2-5,once,14,NA,CASSDASWKETQYF,TGTGCCAGCAGTGACGCTAGCTGGAAAGAGACCCAGTACTTC
TRBV27,TRBJ1-5,NA,13,NA,CASSDIPNQPQHF,TGTGCCAGCAGTGATATCCCGAATCAGCCCCAGCATTTT
TRBV20-1,TRBJ1-6,few,11,NA,CSATPQTVLHF,TGCAGTGCCACCCCCCAGACAGTCCTCCACTTT
TRBV6-5,TRBJ2-7,few,14,NA,CASSYYQGQGEQYF,TGTGCCAGCAGTTACTACCAGGGACAAGGCGAGCAGTACTTC
TRBV4-1,TRBJ1-5,NA,17,NA,CASSQVVSRRSNQPQHF,TGCGCCAGCAGCCAAGTGGTTTCGAGGCGAAGCAATCAGCCCCAGCATTTT
TRBV6-2/TRBV6-3,TRBJ2-7,NA,14,NA,CASSREGGRYEQYF,TGTGCCAGCAGCCGCGAGGGGGGGAGATACGAGCAGTACTTC
TRBV5-1,TRBJ1-2,few,14,NA,CASSLSGGTYGYTF,TGCGCCAGCAGCTTGTCCGGGGGCACCTATGGCTACACCTTC
TRBV7-2,TRBJ1-2,NA,12,TRBD1,CASRQGLHGYTF,TGTGCCAGCAGACAGGGGCTCCATGGCTACACCTTC
TRBV6-1,TRBJ2-2,few,16,NA,CASSRLGGRNTGELFF,TGTGCCAGCAGCCGCTTAGGGGGGCGGAACACCGGGGAGCTGTTTTTT
TRBV7-2,TRBJ1-6,medium-sized,15,NA,CASSLTGTGNSPLHF,TGTGCCAGCAGCCTCACAGGGACGGGTAATTCACCCCTCCACTTT
TRBV2,TRBJ1-5,few,15,NA,CASSEREGGGQPQHF,TGTGCCAGCAGTGAAAGGGAGGGGGGAGGTCAGCCCCAGCATTTT
TRBV12-3/TRBV12-4,TRBJ1-5,NA,13,NA,CASSLGENQPQHF,TGTGCCAGCAGTTTAGGTGAGAATCAGCCCCAGCATTTT
TRBV4-3,TRBJ1-2,few,15,NA,CASSQQQGTNYGYTF,TGCGCCAGCAGCCAACAACAAGGAACTAACTATGGCTACACCTTC
TRBV19,TRBJ1-2,few,11,NA,CASRQAYGYTF,TGTGCCAGTCGACAGGCCTATGGCTACACCTTC
TRBV28,TRBJ2-2,NA,15,TRBD1,CASRAGGQNTGELFF,TGTGCCAGCAGGGCAGGGGGCCAAAACACCGGGGAGCTGTTTTTT
TRBV6-5,TRBJ2-1,NA,11,NA,CASSYIDEQFF,TGTGCCAGCAGTTACATCGATGAGCAGTTCTTC
TRBV6-5,TRBJ1-2,NA,14,NA,CASSYDARVDGYTF,TGTGCCAGCAGTTACGACGCTAGGGTTGATGGCTACACCTTC
TRBV6-1,TRBJ2-5,NA,15,TRBD2,CASRRSSGGWETQYF,TGTGCCAGCAGGCGCTCTAGCGGGGGGTGGGAGACCCAGTACTTC